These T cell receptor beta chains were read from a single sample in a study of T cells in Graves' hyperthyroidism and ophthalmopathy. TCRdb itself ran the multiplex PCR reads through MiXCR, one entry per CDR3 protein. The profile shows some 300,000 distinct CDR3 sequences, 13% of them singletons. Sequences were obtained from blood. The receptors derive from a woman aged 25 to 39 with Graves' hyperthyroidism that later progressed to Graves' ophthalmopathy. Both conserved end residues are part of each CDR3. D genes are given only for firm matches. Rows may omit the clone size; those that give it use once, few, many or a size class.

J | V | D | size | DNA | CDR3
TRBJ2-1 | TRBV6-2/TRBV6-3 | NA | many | TGTGCCAGCCATTCAGACGCGGGCCGGTACAATGAGCAGTTCTTC | CASHSDAGRYNEQFF
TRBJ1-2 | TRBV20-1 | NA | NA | TGCAGTGCTAGGGGACTTGTTGGCTACACCTTC | CSARGLVGYTF
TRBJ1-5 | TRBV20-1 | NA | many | TGCAGTGCTATTCAGGGAATGAAGGAACAGCCCCAGCATTTT | CSAIQGMKEQPQHF
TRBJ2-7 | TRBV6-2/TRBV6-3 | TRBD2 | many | TGTGCCAGCAGTGCCCGCGGAGGGAGGGCCTACGAGCAGTACTTC | CASSARGGRAYEQYF
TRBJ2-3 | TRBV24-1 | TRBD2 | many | TGTGCCACCAGTGATTCCGGGAGGGCAACAGATACGCAGTATTTT | CATSDSGRATDTQYF
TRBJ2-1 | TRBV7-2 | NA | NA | TGTGCCAGCAGCCCATATAGGGTGAGGTGGGGGGATGAGCAGTTCTTC | CASSPYRVRWGDEQFF
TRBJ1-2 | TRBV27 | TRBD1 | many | TGTGCCACCAAGAAACGGGACAGGTTCTATGGCTACACCTTC | CATKKRDRFYGYTF
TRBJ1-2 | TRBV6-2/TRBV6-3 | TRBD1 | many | TGTGCCAGTCGCGACCCGGGACAGAGGGAGGATGGCTACACCTTC | CASRDPGQREDGYTF
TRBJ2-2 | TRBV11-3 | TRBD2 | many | TGTGCCAGCAGCCTCGGCCTAGCGGGAGGTGGCACCGGGGAGCTGTTTTTT | CASSLGLAGGGTGELFF
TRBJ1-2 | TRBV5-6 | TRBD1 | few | TGTGCCAGCAGCTTCATTACAGGGGAGGATGGCTACACCTTC | CASSFITGEDGYTF
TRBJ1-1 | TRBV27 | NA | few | TGTGCCAGCAGTTTGATGGATACTCTCACTGAAGCTTTCTTT | CASSLMDTLTEAFF
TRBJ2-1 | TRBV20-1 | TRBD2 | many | TGCAGTGCTAGATCGGGACTAGCGGGTGTCGATGAGCAGTTCTTC | CSARSGLAGVDEQFF
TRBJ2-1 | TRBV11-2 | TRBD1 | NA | TGTGCCAGCACCTCGGACAGGGGATTGATGGAGCAGTTCTTC | CASTSDRGLMEQFF